This T cell receptor beta chain was found in a study of T-cell memory formation after mild COVID-19. The overall study: Clusters were largely donor specific. Whole-study findings and limits: Most CD4+ clones that shrank were in CM and EM, while CD8+ ones turned up in EMRA.

V lost 7 bases to trimming and J lost 2 bases, with 13 bases between them. Germline assignment: CDR1 MNHEY and CDR2 SVGAGI. The CDR3 runs to 14 residues. Employing constant-segment primers, 5'RACE generated TCR alpha and TCR beta cDNA libraries bearing sample barcodes and UMIs. MiXCR, applied by TCRdb to the 5' RACE reads, yields one record per CDR3 protein. The table includes about 49,000 distinct CDR3 sequences, 25% to 35% detected once. This clonotype was counted many times. Its antigen is not identified. This chain joins TRBV6-5 and TRBJ2-3; D call uncertain. Sequencing was done on a sample of PBMCs or a T cell subset sorted from them (not recorded which). This receptor was taken from a man younger than 35 who had mild COVID-19 (a few samples of this study predate the infection). Cell type and time point are not known. This CDR3 is CASIALRVTDTQYF. CDR3 DNA sequence: TGTGCCAGCATCGCGTTACGGGTCACAGATACGCAGTATTTT.